A selection of T cell receptor beta chains follows, all from one sample in a study of response to subunit inactivated influenza vaccine. A single record per CDR3 protein comes from TCRdb applying MiXCR to the RT-PCR reads. Of roughly 540,000 distinct CDR3 sequences listed, approximately 22% were seen once; the top ten hold 2.8%. This sample was also put to use in a study of T cells expressing NK-cell markers.

The sequencing used CD4+ T cells sorted from PBMCs, collected less than 13 days after vaccination. The receptor set was obtained from a man aged 50-60 years who received an inactivated influenza vaccine. The CDR3 runs from the conserved cysteine through the conserved F or W. A D gene is named only where the DNA matches it firmly. Clone size is given for some rows only: seen once, a few or many times, or a class if the clone is expanded.

j_call v_call d_call clone_size cdr3_nt cdr3_aa
TRBJ1-5 TRBV5-1 - - TGCGCCAGCAGCCCCATGGGAGGGGGGAATCAGCCCCAGCATTTT CASSPMGGGNQPQHF
TRBJ2-3 TRBV11-2 - - TGTGCCAGCAGCTTAGATGAGAATACAGATACGCAGTATTTT CASSLDENTDTQYF
TRBJ1-5 TRBV12-3/TRBV12-4 - - TGTGCCAGCAGTTTCGCCAGGGTCCGAAGTCAGCCCCAGCATTTT CASSFARVRSQPQHF
TRBJ1-2 TRBV6-1 - few TGTGCCACCAAGGATGGGAGTAGGGCTAACTATGGCTACACCTTC CATKDGSRANYGYTF
TRBJ1-5 TRBV7-2 - few TGTGCCAGTCAAAATGCGGGGGCTTTCGGCGAGCCCCAGCATTTT CASQNAGAFGEPQHF
TRBJ1-6 TRBV7-9 - few TGTGCCAGCTCCCCGAGCGCGGGAAATAATTCACCCCTCCACTTT CASSPSAGNNSPLHF
TRBJ2-7 TRBV18 - - TGTGCCAGCTCACCGGTACGGACGGCCTACGAGCAGTACTTC CASSPVRTAYEQYF
TRBJ2-1 TRBV15 - - TGTGCCACCAGCAGTTTTAGAGGGAAAGGGTATGAGCAGTTCTTC CATSSFRGKGYEQFF
TRBJ2-2 TRBV20-1 TRBD2 - TGCAGTGCTAGGCCAGCGGGGGGTCTGGGGGAGCTGTTTTTT CSARPAGGLGELFF
TRBJ1-2 TRBV11-2 TRBD1 - TGTGCCAGCAGCTTATGGGGAGGGACAGGGGGCGCTGGCTATGGCTACACCTTC CASSLWGGTGGAGYGYTF
TRBJ2-1 TRBV11-3 TRBD2 - TGTGCCAGCAGCCCTAGCGGGGGGGCTCTTGGTGAGCAGTTCTTC CASSPSGGALGEQFF
TRBJ2-3 TRBV7-2 - many TGTGCCAGCAGCTTTCCCCCAGATACGCAGTATTTT CASSFPPDTQYF
TRBJ1-5 TRBV6-2/TRBV6-3 TRBD1 - TGTGCCAGCGAACAGGGGTTGGGGAATCAGCCCCAGCATTTT CASEQGLGNQPQHF
TRBJ1-2 TRBV2 - - TGTGCCAGCATATTAGGAACAGCCTCTAACTATGGCTACACCTTC CASILGTASNYGYTF
TRBJ1-2 TRBV10-3 - - TGTGCCATCAGCGGAGGGACCGGAGCCCTCTATGGCTACACCTTC CAISGGTGALYGYTF
TRBJ2-5 TRBV7-2 - few TGTGCCAGCAGCCCAGGGGTATTGTCTAGGGAGACCCAGTACTTC CASSPGVLSRETQYF
TRBJ2-5 TRBV2 - few TGTGCCAGCTCTTGGGCGACGGGTCAAGAGACCCAGTACTTC CASSWATGQETQYF
TRBJ2-7 TRBV7-2 TRBD1 many TGTGCCAGCAACAGACAGGGGGCGCGAGAGCAGTACTTC CASNRQGAREQYF
TRBJ1-1 TRBV7-2 - many TGTGCCAGCGAAGACATTTGGGTGAACACTGAAGCTTTCTTT CASEDIWVNTEAFF
TRBJ2-5 TRBV20-1 - few TGCAGTGCACAAGGTCTCGGTCAAAAAGGGGACCAAGAGACCCAGTACTTC CSAQGLGQKGDQETQYF
TRBJ2-2 TRBV2 - - TGTGCCAGCAGTGAACAGCTTTCGAACACCGGGGAGCTGTTTTTT CASSEQLSNTGELFF
TRBJ2-1 TRBV29-1 TRBD2 - TGCAGCGCACATAGGCTAGCGGTTGAAAGTGAGCAGTTCTTC CSAHRLAVESEQFF
TRBJ2-7 TRBV5-1 TRBD1 few TGCGCCAGCAGTCCGCCGGGACAGGCCTCCTACGAGCAGTACTTC CASSPPGQASYEQYF
TRBJ1-1 TRBV14 - few TGTGCCAGCAGCCAAATCGTGCCAGGATGGAACACTGAAGCTTTCTTT CASSQIVPGWNTEAFF
TRBJ2-7 TRBV25-1 TRBD1 - TGTGCCAGCAGCCCGACCCCGGGACAGGCAAACGAGCAGTACTTC CASSPTPGQANEQYF
TRBJ2-1 TRBV7-2 - - TGTGCCAGCAGCGTCAGCCCACCTTACAATGAGCAGTTCTTC CASSVSPPYNEQFF
TRBJ2-5 TRBV2 - few TGTGCCAGCAGTGAGGACAGATACCAAGAGACCCAGTACTTC CASSEDRYQETQYF
TRBJ1-5 TRBV12-3/TRBV12-4 - once TGTGCCAGCAGTTTAACAGTCCATCAGCCCCAGCATTTT CASSLTVHQPQHF
TRBJ2-7 TRBV25-1 - few TGTGCCAGCAGGGTCGGGACAAGCTACGAGCAGTACTTC CASRVGTSYEQYF
TRBJ1-1 TRBV20-1 TRBD1 - TGCAGTGCTCCGGGACAGGGGAACACTGAAGCTTTCTTT CSAPGQGNTEAFF
TRBJ2-1 TRBV10-1 TRBD1 - TGCGCCAGCAGGAACAGGGGGTCCTACAATGAGCAGTTCTTC CASRNRGSYNEQFF
TRBJ2-2 TRBV7-3 - - TGTGCCAGCAGCGTCTCGGGGGTTGCGAACACCGGGGAGCTGTTTTTT CASSVSGVANTGELFF
TRBJ2-7 TRBV7-2 TRBD2 few TGTGCCAGCAGCACTAGACTAGCGGGAAAACACTACGAGCAGTACTTC CASSTRLAGKHYEQYF
TRBJ1-5 TRBV5-1 - - TGCGCCAGCAGCTCGGGGGAGGCCAATCAGCCCCAGCATTTT CASSSGEANQPQHF
TRBJ1-6 TRBV6-2/TRBV6-3 - - TGTGCCAGCCAACCCGGGCAAAATTCACCCCTCCACTTT CASQPGQNSPLHF
TRBJ2-1 TRBV20-1 - - TGCAGTGCTCCCACGTGGGGTGAGCAGTTCTTC CSAPTWGEQFF
TRBJ2-1 TRBV10-3 TRBD2 few TGTGCCATCAGATATAGCGGGGTTTACAATGAGCAGTTCTTC CAIRYSGVYNEQFF
TRBJ2-3 TRBV7-7 - few TGTGCCAGCAGCTCAACGGGGGCGGGAACGCAGTATTTT CASSSTGAGTQYF